The 17 T cell receptor beta chains presented below share a single source sample, sequenced in a study of blood T cell repertoires in COVID-19. Sequencing used immunoSEQ multiplex PCR; TCRdb keeps in-frame clones, though not all of them. The sample includes some 110,000 clones, 90% of them seen just once. The sequenced sample was peripheral blood. These receptors came from a human donor with active COVID-19. The donor label of this sample is uncertain.

This chain links TRBV7-2 with TRBJ1-3; 8 bases match TRBD1. The CDR3 has 16 amino acids. Germline V gives CDR1 SGHTA, CDR2 FQGNSA. The V and J ends lost 1 base and 4 bases, in that order; junction bases with no gene match: 6. CDR3 sequence (DNA): TGTGCCAGCAGCTTAGATGGGACAGGCATAGGAAACACCATATATTTT. Its protein is CASSLDGTGIGNTIYF.

This chain connects TRBV15 to TRBJ2-7; 8 bases align to TRBD2. V lost 1 base to trimming and J lost 3 bases; unmatched junction nucleotides: 5. Germline V gives CDR1 LNHNV, CDR2 YYDKDF (reference sequence). This CDR3 comprises 15 residues. CDR3 bases: TGTGCCACCAGCAGAGGCCGGGGGGGGAACTACGAGCAGTACTTC. Residues: CATSRGRGGNYEQYF.

This chain connects TRBV4-2 to TRBJ1-3; D uncertain. Germline V gene lookup returns CDR1 LGHNA and CDR2 YNFKEQ. This CDR3 is built from 15 residues. V lost 1 base to trimming and J lost 4 bases, with 11 bases between them. This CDR3 reads CASSQGGQSGNTIYF. CDR3 DNA sequence: TGTGCCAGCAGCCAAGGAGGCCAGTCAGGAAACACCATATATTTT.

CDR3 sequence: CAISPQGGSYTF. The CDR3 DNA follows: TGTGCCATCAGCCCGCAGGGCGGTAGCTACACCTTC. The chain has TRBV10-3 and TRBJ1-2; possible D gene TRBD1, 5 bases. The V gene's germline CDR1 is ENHRY and CDR2 SYGVKD. V lost 6 bases and J 9 bases, leaving 14 bases between the germline ends. This CDR3 is 12 amino acids long.

This clone was detected many times. Other DNA sequences in this sample translate to the same CDR3. The rearrangement uses TRBV18 and TRBJ1-6; 8 bases fit TRBD1. This CDR3 has 15 amino acids. The ends lost 2 bases at V and 5 bases at J; junction bases unmatched: 2. Germline V gene sequence: CDR1 KGHSH, CDR2 LQKENI. As DNA, the CDR3 is TGTGCCAGCTCACCAGGCAGGGGGCATAATTCACCCCTCCACTTT. Protein: CASSPGRGHNSPLHF. Variable domain in full (rest from reference TRBV18 and TRBJ1-6): NAGVMQNPRHLVRRRGQEARLRCSPMKGHSHVYWYRQLPEEGLKFMVYLQKENIIDESGMPKERFSAEFPKEGPSILRIQQVVRGDSAAYFCASSPGRGHNSPLHFGNGTRLTVT.

The J gene is TRBJ2-2, the V gene TRBV28; 8 nucleotides line up with TRBD1. The CDR3 loop spans 16 amino acids. The J segment lost 4 bases and the V segment lost 5 bases, leaving 9 bases of the junction unmatched. CDR1 is MDHEN, CDR2 SYDVKM, per germline. This CDR3 reads CASSTRQGIATGELFF. The CDR3 nucleotides read TGTGCCAGCAGTACCAGACAGGGGATTGCCACCGGGGAGCTGTTTTTT.

The chain has TRBV7-8 and TRBJ1-6, with 7 bases lining up with TRBD1. This CDR3 is 15 amino acids long. Trimming at V came to 5 bases and at J to 9 bases, leaving 10 bases not matched to a gene. CDR1 is SGHVS and CDR2 is FQNEAQ in the germline V gene. CDR3 in amino acids: CASSPFDRVGSPLHF. In DNA form, the CDR3 reads TGTGCCAGCAGCCCGTTCGACAGGGTGGGTTCACCCCTCCACTTT.

V gene TRBV9 combines with J gene TRBJ2-7; 14 nucleotides align to TRBD2. The CDR3 spans 14 residues. Germline CDR1 and CDR2: SGDLS and YYNGEE. V was clipped by 3 bases and J by 4 bases; unmatched bases: 0. DNA of the CDR3: TGTGCCAGCAGCGGGACTAGCGGGGGGTACGAGCAGTACTTC. This codes for CASSGTSGGYEQYF.

The chain has TRBV7-3 and TRBJ1-1; TRBD1 might be the D (5 bases). This CDR3 is 14 amino acids long. CDR1 and CDR2 (germline): SGHTA, FQGTGA. The V and J ends lost 2 bases and 3 bases respectively, with 10 bases between them. The CDR3 sequence is CASSLGGFDTEAFF. CDR3 DNA sequence: TGTGCCAGCAGCTTAGGGGGGTTCGACACTGAAGCTTTCTTT.

CDR3 loop: CASSIDGANNSPLHF. Written as DNA, the CDR3 is TGTGCCAGCAGTATCGACGGAGCCAATAATTCACCCCTCCACTTT. The chain couples TRBV7-2 to TRBJ1-6; D call uncertain. The V end was cut by 6 bases, the J end by 5 bases, with 14 bases between. Germline V gene sequence: CDR1 SGHTA, CDR2 FQGNSA. The CDR3 runs 15 residues.

This chain uses TRBV2 with TRBJ2-3, with D maybe TRBD2 (7 bases). The CDR3 length is 15 residues. CDR1 is SNHLY, CDR2 FYNNEI, per germline. V gave up 4 bases and J gave up 6 bases, with 17 bases separating them. In nucleotides, the CDR3 is TGTGCCAGCAGTGGTAGGGGGGGCCCCCCCGATACGCAGTATTTT. Translating gives CASSGRGGPPDTQYF. The complete variable domain, with remaining parts taken from reference TRBV2 and TRBJ2-3, reads EPEVTQTPSHQVTQMGQEVILRCVPISNHLYFYWYRQILGQKVEFLVSFYNNEISEKSEIFDDQFSVERPDGSNFTLKIRSTKLEDSAMYFCASSGRGGPPDTQYFGPGTRLTVL.

The rearrangement links TRBV4-3 to TRBJ2-2; the D is unclear. CDR1 and CDR2 from the germline V gene are LGHNA and YSLEER. V lost 0 bases and J lost 1, with 9 bases in between. This CDR3 is built from 16 residues. The CDR3 is CASSQDGRLNTGELFF. CDR3 DNA: TGCGCCAGCAGCCAAGATGGCAGGCTGAACACCGGGGAGCTGTTTTTT.

This rearrangement joins TRBV6-1 to TRBJ2-6, with 9 bases fitting TRBD1. This CDR3 contains 19 residues. V gave up 2 bases and J gave up 0 bases; unmatched junction bases: 8. The germline gives CDR1 MNHNS, CDR2 SASEGT. The CDR3 sequence is CASSEYLGTGSSGANVLTF. CDR3 in DNA: TGTGCCAGCAGTGAATATTTGGGGACAGGGAGCTCTGGGGCCAACGTCCTGACTTTC.

This clone came up once. The rearrangement uses TRBV11-2 and TRBJ2-2; TRBD1 agrees at 11 bases. Germline V gives CDR1 SGHAT, CDR2 FQNNGV. V lost 4 bases to trimming and J lost 7 bases; unmatched junction nucleotides: 8. The CDR3 is made up of 16 amino acids. The CDR3: CASSYAGTGGIGELFF. Written as DNA, the CDR3 is TGTGCCAGCAGCTATGCCGGGACAGGGGGGATCGGGGAGCTGTTTTTT. Using reference TRBV11-2 and TRBJ2-2 for the parts outside the CDR3, the full variable domain is EAGVAQSPRYKIIEKRQSVAFWCNPISGHATLYWYQQILGQGPKLLIQFQNNGVVDDSQLPKDRFSAERLKGVDSTLKIQPAKLEDSAVYLCASSYAGTGGIGELFFGEGSRLTVL.

The rearrangement uses TRBV27 and TRBJ2-7; D possibly corresponds to TRBD1 (6 bases). The CDR3 covers 14 residues. Per germline, CDR1 MNHEY and CDR2 SMNVEV (reference sequence). V was shortened by 6 bases and J by 2 bases, with 14 bases between the two germline ends. The CDR3 region has the DNA TGTGCCAGCAGCCCGGACAGTAGTACCTACGAGCAGTACTTC. This sequence encodes CASSPDSSTYEQYF.

This chain links TRBV7-8 with TRBJ1-1, with 7 bases aligning to TRBD1. Germline V gene lookup returns CDR1 SGHVS and CDR2 FQNEAQ. V was clipped by 5 bases and J by 4 bases; unmatched bases: 10. This CDR3 is 15 amino acids long. The CDR3 region is CASSARQGAITEAFF. CDR3 DNA sequence: TGTGCCAGCAGCGCCCGACAGGGCGCGATCACTGAAGCTTTCTTT.

The chain employs TRBV11-3 and TRBJ2-7, with 7 bases aligning to TRBD1. CDR1 and CDR2 (germline): SGHNT, YENEEA. The V and J ends lost 2 bases and 5 bases, in that order; junction bases with no gene match: 0. This CDR3 spans 12 amino acids. CDR3 sequence: CASSLQGDEQYF. The CDR3 coding sequence is TGTGCCAGCAGCTTACAGGGGGACGAGCAGTACTTC.